This TCR beta chain was recorded in a study of regulatory and conventional T cells in RAG deficiency. For this clone: The target antigen is unknown.

The method was immunoSEQ multiplex PCR; TCRdb's version includes in-frame clones alone and lacks a portion of them. The sample contains 30,000 to 40,000 clones, over 75% of which appear only once. CDR1 is LNHDA, CDR2 SQIVND, per germline (reference sequence). V lost 10 bases and J lost 7, with 13 bases in between. This CDR3 contains 12 residues. Study-level results: RAG-deficient patients showed markedly lower Shannon entropy and higher Simpson indices than control T-cell subsets. Shorter CDR3s in all patient subsets; >75% Treg-Tconv overlap in Omenn.

These sequences were also reported in another study, on regulatory T cells. This second report adds: The primer mix had 52 TRBV and 13 TRBJ primers.

This chain links TRBV19 with TRBJ2-2, with D possibly matching TRBD1 (5 bases). The origin of this receptor is a human donor in good health. Sequenced sample: CD8+ T cells sorted from blood. The CDR3 DNA is TGTGCCATCTTGACAGAATTCGGGGAGCTGTTTTTT. This encodes CAILTEFGELFF.